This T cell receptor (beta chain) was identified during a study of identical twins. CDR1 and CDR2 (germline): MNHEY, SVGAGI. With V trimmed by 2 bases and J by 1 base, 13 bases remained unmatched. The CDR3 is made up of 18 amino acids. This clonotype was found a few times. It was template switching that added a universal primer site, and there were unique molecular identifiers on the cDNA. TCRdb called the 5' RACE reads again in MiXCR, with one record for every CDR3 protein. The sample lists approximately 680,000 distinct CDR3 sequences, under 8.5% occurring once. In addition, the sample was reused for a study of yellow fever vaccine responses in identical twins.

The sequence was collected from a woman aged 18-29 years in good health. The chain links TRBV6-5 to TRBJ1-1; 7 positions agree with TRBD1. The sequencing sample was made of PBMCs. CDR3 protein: CASSYAFGQGVWNTEAFF. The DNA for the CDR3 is TGTGCCAGCAGTTACGCGTTTGGGCAGGGGGTGTGGAACACTGAAGCTTTCTTT.